What follows are 12 T cell receptor beta chains derived from one specimen sequenced in a study of CD8 T cells in Susac syndrome. The RNA input was roughly 0.45 to 1 ug, and it was reverse transcribed with random hexamers. TCRdb passed the immunoSEQ multiplex PCR reads through MiXCR, listing each CDR3 protein once. The sample lists around 85,000 distinct CDR3 sequences, 95% occurring once. Sequencing was performed on CD8+ T cells from PBMCs. The receptors derive from a human donor with Susac syndrome.

The gene calls are TRBV3-1 and TRBJ2-3; D unresolved. Germline assignment: CDR1 LGHDT and CDR2 YNNKEL (reference sequence). The CDR3 sequence is 13 residues long. Trimming stripped 4 bases from V and 4 bases from J, with 9 bases between. The CDR3 is CASSPGTPDTQYF. CDR3 bases: TGTGCCAGCAGCCCCGGCACTCCAGATACGCAGTATTTT.

The chain employs TRBV3-1 and TRBJ1-4; TRBD1 matches 8 bases. CDR3 length: 15 amino acids. V lost 0 bases and J lost 6; bases outside the gene matches: 3. Germline CDR1 is LGHDT and CDR2 is YNNKEL (reference sequence). CDR3 in DNA: TGTGCCAGCAGCCAAGATCTGACAGGGGATGAAAAACTGTTTTTT. This gives the protein CASSQDLTGDEKLFF.

Here the CDR3 reads CASSAIAGGNSYEQYF. The CDR3 DNA is TGTGCCAGCAGCGCAATAGCGGGAGGTAACTCCTACGAGCAGTACTTC. The rearrangement uses TRBV5-6 and TRBJ2-7, with TRBD2 identical over 10 bases. The V and J ends lost 4 bases and 0 bases, in that order; junction bases with no gene match: 7. Germline CDR1 is SGHDT and CDR2 is YYEEEE. This CDR3 spans 16 amino acids.

CDR3 residues: CASSQSGANTEAFF. DNA for the CDR3: TGTGCCAGCAGCCAGAGTGGCGCGAACACTGAAGCTTTCTTT. The genes are TRBV3-1 and TRBJ1-1; no clear D gene. There are 14 residues in the CDR3. V shed 3 bases and J shed 1 base, with 9 bases lying between them. Germline V gene data show CDR1 as LGHDT and CDR2 as YNNKEL (reference sequence).

The chain carries TRBV19 and TRBJ1-5; D unresolved. The CDR3 runs to 12 residues. The germline V and J ends were trimmed by 6 bases and 4 bases, with 7 bases remaining between them. Germline CDR1 and CDR2: LNHDA and SQIVND (reference sequence). As DNA, the CDR3 is TGTGCCAGTAGGGACGGTAATCAGCCCCAGCATTTT. Translating gives CASRDGNQPQHF.

This clonotype appeared a single time. The V gene is TRBV12-3 or TRBV12-4, the J gene TRBJ2-3, with 7 bases identical to TRBD2. The CDR3 contains 15 residues. V shed 6 bases, J shed 5 bases, and the junction held 11 bases outside the gene matches. CDR3 protein: CASRLSGPSGDTQYF. The CDR3 bases are TGTGCCAGCAGACTTAGCGGGCCTAGCGGAGATACGCAGTATTTT.

The chain joins TRBV6-2 or TRBV6-3 to TRBJ1-1; TRBD1 might be the D (6 bases). The germline V gene has CDR1 MNHEY and CDR2 SVGEGT. V gave up 7 bases and J gave up 0 bases, with 21 bases separating them. There are 17 residues in the CDR3. CDR3 in amino acids: CASTPGHSFGVNTEAFF. The DNA for the CDR3 is TGTGCCAGCACCCCGGGACACTCCTTTGGGGTGAACACTGAAGCTTTCTTT.

This chain connects TRBV20-1 to TRBJ2-7; D is perhaps TRBD2 (6 bases). V was clipped by 5 bases and J by 6 bases, with 14 bases between them. CDR1 and CDR2 (germline): DFQATT, SNEGSKA (reference sequence). The CDR3 contains 12 residues. DNA of the CDR3: TGCAGTGCTGAGGAAGTCGGGGGCGAGCAGTACTTC. As protein: CSAEEVGGEQYF.

As to this clonotype: The final CDR3 position lacks the conserved phenylalanine or tryptophan, pointing to a likely read error. No DNA is shown, since the ends of the CDR3 on it are uncertain; the CDR3 is the one TCRdb lists. This rearrangement joins TRBV14 to TRBJ2-1; TRBD1 is the table's D call and was not checked against the DNA. In germline, CDR1 is SGHDN, CDR2 FVKESK. The CDR3 region is 11 residues in length, termini included. The CDR3 spells CASSQGTGDKV.

The V call is TRBV27, the J call TRBJ2-1; D uncertain. Germline V gene data show CDR1 as MNHEY and CDR2 as SMNVEV (reference sequence). CDR3 length: 12 amino acids. V was cut by 0 bases and J by 5 bases, with 2 bases left in between. The CDR3 protein is CASSLSHNEQFF. CDR3 DNA sequence: TGTGCCAGCAGTTTATCGCACAATGAGCAGTTCTTC.

The chain employs TRBV5-1 and TRBJ1-1; TRBD1 matches 8 bases. J gave up 0 bases and V 4 bases, and 5 bases lay outside the gene matches. The CDR3 loop spans 15 amino acids. Germline lookup yields CDR1 SGHRS and CDR2 YFSETQ. The CDR3, as DNA: TGCGCCAGCAGCGTGGGGACAGGCATGAACACTGAAGCTTTCTTT. Protein product: CASSVGTGMNTEAFF.

The chain carries TRBV7-8 and TRBJ2-7; 9 nucleotides agree with TRBD2. The germline V gene encodes CDR1 SGHVS and CDR2 FQNEAQ. The junction had 17 bases not matched to a gene; V was cut back by 5 bases and J by 6 bases. The CDR3 has 17 amino acids. The CDR3 protein is CASSALTGTSLAVEQYF. In nucleotides, the CDR3 is TGTGCCAGCAGCGCCTTGACCGGGACTAGCTTGGCAGTCGAGCAGTACTTC.